This TCR beta chain was documented in a study of blood T cell repertoires in COVID-19. Study as a whole: There were acute and convalescent COVID-19 samples, and they came from the United States, Italy and Spain. PBMCs, B-cell-depleted T cells, or T cells provided the cDNA or gDNA that made up the material.

The repertoire was sequenced with immunoSEQ multiplex PCR; TCRdb's copy has only in-frame clones and lacks some. The table lists 240,000 or so clones, 81% of them singletons, with roughly 8% in the top ten. Trimming shortened V by 0 bases and J by 4 bases, and 13 bases separated the two germline ends. There are 16 residues in the CDR3. From germline, CDR1 is SGHTA and CDR2 FQGTGA. The sequence was obtained from a woman older than 75 with COVID-19, enrolled during active disease. The sequenced sample consisted of peripheral blood. The V gene is TRBV7-3, the J gene TRBJ1-5; the D is unclear. The CDR3 region is CASSLTRGRFNQPQHF. In nucleotides, the CDR3 is TGTGCCAGCAGCTTAACCCGGGGAAGGTTTAATCAGCCCCAGCATTTT.